This T cell receptor (beta chain) was identified during a study of blood T cells in healthy people across ages. A second about 7 to 11 cycle PCR used barcoded and J-beta primers. Each sample provided no less than 2.5 million CDR3-containing paired-end reads. TCRdb reprocessed the 5' RACE reads with MiXCR, giving one entry per CDR3 protein. The table lists about 1,500,000 distinct CDR3 sequences, over 25% of them singletons. Input material: blood. The receptor was derived from a woman aged 30 to 39 in good health.

CDR3 sequence reads: CASSTSNPGDNRQFF. In DNA form, the CDR3 reads TGTGCCAGCAGCACGTCGAACCCCGGCGACAATCGACAGTTCTTC. This sequence joins TRBV7-3 and TRBJ2-1; unclear D gene. Per the germline V gene, CDR1 is SGHTA and CDR2 is FQGTGA. Trimming left V 5 bases short and J 13 bases short, with 24 bases between. This CDR3 has 15 amino acids. The variable domain in full, with the rest retrieved from reference TRBV7-3 and TRBJ2-1, is GAGVSQTPSNKVTEKGKYVELRCDPISGHTALYWYRQSLGQGPEFLIYFQGTGAADDSGLPNDRFFAVRPEGSVSTLKIQRTERGDSAVYLCASSTSNPGDNRQFFGPGTRLTVL.